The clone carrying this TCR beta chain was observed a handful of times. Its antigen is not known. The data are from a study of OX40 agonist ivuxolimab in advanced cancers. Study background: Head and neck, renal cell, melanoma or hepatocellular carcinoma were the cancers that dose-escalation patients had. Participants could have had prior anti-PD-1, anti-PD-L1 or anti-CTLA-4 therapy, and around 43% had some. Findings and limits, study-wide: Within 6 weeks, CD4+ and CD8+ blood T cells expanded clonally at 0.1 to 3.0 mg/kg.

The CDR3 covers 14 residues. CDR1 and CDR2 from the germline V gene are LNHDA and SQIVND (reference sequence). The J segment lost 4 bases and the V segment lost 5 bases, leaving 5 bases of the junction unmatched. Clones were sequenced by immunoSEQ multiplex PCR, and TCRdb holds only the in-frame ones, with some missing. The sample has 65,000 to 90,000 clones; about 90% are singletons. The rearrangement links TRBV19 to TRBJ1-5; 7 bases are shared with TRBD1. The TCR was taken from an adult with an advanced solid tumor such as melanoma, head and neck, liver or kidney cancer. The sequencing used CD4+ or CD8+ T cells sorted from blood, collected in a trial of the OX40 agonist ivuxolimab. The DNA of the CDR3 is TGTGCCAGTAGTGTCCGGGACAGAAATCAGCCCCAGCATTTT. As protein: CASSVRDRNQPQHF.